This T cell receptor beta chain was profiled in a study of cytomegalovirus exposure and HLA in healthy donors. Study-wide context: Of the donors genotyped, approximately 400 in all, less than 90% fell in the Caucasian-associated ancestry cluster. Notes on the study in general: Reportedly, TCR beta sequences accurately predicted HLA-A and HLA-B alleles in most subjects.

This clone was counted a single time. Its antigen is unidentified. The PCR used 60 Vbeta and 13 Jbeta primers. TCRdb keeps only in-frame clones here, not all; method: immunoSEQ multiplex PCR. The table lists approximately 190,000 clones, 70% to 85% of them singletons. J lost 4 bases, V lost 0 bases, and 6 bases had no gene match. Per the germline V gene, CDR1 is SGHTS and CDR2 is YDEGEE. The CDR3 consists of 15 residues. This clonotype originated in a man in his forties in good health and CMV-seropositive. What was sequenced was PBMCs. V and J are TRBV5-8 and TRBJ1-2, with TRBD1 identical over 7 bases. CDR3 loop: CASSLGVGGFYGYTF. CDR3 in DNA: TGTGCCAGCAGCTTGGGAGTAGGGGGCTTCTATGGCTACACCTTC.